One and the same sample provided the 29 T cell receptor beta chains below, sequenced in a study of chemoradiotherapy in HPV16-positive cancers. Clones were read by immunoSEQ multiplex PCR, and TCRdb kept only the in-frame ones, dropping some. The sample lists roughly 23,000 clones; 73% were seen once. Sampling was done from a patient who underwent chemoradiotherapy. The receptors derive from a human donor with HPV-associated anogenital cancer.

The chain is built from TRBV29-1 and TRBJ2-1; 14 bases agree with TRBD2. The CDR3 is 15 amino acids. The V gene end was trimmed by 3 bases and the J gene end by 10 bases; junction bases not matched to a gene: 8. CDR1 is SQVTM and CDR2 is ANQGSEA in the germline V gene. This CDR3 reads CSVDGGGLAGEEQFF. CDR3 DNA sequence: TGCAGCGTTGATGGGGGGGGACTAGCGGGAGAAGAGCAGTTCTTC.

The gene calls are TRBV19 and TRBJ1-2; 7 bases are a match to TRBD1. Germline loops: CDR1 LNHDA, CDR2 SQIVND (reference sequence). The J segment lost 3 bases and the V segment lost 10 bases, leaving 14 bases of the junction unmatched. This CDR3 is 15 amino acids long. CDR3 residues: CATSRLQGSDYGYTF. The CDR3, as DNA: TGTGCCACCTCTAGATTACAGGGGAGTGACTATGGCTACACCTTC.

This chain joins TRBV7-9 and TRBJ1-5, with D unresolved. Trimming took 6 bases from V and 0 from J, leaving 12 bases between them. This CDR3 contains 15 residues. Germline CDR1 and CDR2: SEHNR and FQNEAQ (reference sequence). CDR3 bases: TGTGCCAGCAGTCCCGAGGGAAGTAGCAATCAGCCCCAGCATTTT. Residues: CASSPEGSSNQPQHF.

DNA of the CDR3: TGTGCCAGCAGCTTATCTGGAGTTCAAGAGACCCAGTACTTC. Protein sequence: CASSLSGVQETQYF. The chain employs TRBV11-2 and TRBJ2-5; D not resolved. The germline CDR1 and CDR2 sequences are SGHAT and FQNNGV. The CDR3 runs 14 residues. The germline V and J ends were trimmed by 2 bases and 2 bases, with 9 bases remaining between them.

CDR3 bases: TGTGCCAGCAGTTACGACTGGGGTGGGGAGCTGTTTTTT. Translation gives CASSYDWGGELFF. The chain couples TRBV6-5 to TRBJ2-2; no definite D call. CDR1 and CDR2 (germline): MNHEY, SVGAGI. Trimming pared 2 bases from V and 8 bases from J, leaving 9 bases between. There are 13 residues in the CDR3.

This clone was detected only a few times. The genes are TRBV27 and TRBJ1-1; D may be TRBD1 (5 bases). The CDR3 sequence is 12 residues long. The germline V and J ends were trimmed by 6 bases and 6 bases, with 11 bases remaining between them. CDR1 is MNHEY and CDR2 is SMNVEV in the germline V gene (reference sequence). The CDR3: CASRGGAPEAFF. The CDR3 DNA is TGTGCCAGCAGAGGAGGGGCCCCTGAAGCTTTCTTT.

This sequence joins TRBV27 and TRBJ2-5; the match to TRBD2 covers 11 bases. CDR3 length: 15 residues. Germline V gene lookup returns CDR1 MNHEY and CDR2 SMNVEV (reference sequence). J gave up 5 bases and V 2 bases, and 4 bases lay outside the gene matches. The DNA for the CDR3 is TGTGCCAGCAGTTTAGTAGCGGGGGGGCAGGAGACCCAGTACTTC. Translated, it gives CASSLVAGGQETQYF.

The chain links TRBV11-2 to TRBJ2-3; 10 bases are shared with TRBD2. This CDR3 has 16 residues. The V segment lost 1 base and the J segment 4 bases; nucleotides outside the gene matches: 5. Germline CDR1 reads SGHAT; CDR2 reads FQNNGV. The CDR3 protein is CASSLAGTSVSDTQYF. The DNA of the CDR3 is TGTGCCAGCAGCTTAGCCGGGACTAGCGTGTCAGATACGCAGTATTTT. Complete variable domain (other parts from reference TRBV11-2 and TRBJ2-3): EAGVAQSPRYKIIEKRQSVAFWCNPISGHATLYWYQQILGQGPKLLIQFQNNGVVDDSQLPKDRFSAERLKGVDSTLKIQPAKLEDSAVYLCASSLAGTSVSDTQYFGPGTRLTVL.

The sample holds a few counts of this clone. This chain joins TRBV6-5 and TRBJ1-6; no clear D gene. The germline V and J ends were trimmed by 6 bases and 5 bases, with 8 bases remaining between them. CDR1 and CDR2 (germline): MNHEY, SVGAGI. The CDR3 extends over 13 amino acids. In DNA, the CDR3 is TGTGCCAGCAGCCTACAGCATAATTCACCCCTCCACTTT. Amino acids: CASSLQHNSPLHF.

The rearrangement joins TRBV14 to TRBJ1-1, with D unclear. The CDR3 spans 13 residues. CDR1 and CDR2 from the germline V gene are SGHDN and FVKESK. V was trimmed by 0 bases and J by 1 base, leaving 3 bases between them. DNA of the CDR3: TGTGCCAGCAGCCAAGACTGGAACACTGAAGCTTTCTTT. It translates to CASSQDWNTEAFF.

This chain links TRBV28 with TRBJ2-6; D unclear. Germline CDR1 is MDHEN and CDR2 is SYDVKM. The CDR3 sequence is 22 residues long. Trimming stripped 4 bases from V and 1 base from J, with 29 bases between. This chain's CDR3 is CASSSEIRRASAAFSGANVLTF. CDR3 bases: TGTGCCAGCAGTTCCGAAATTCGCCGGGCCTCAGCCGCCTTTTCTGGGGCCAACGTCCTGACTTTC.

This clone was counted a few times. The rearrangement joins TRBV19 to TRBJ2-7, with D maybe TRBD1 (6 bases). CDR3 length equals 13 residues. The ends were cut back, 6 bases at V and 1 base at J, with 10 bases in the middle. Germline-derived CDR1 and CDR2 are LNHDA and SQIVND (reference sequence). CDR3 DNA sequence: TGTGCCAGTAGCGCGACAGGTTCCTACGAGCAGTACTTC. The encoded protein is CASSATGSYEQYF.

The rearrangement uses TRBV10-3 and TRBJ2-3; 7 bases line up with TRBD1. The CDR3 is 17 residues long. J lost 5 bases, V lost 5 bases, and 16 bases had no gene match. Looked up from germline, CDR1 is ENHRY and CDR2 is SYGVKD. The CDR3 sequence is CAISLLGRGSSGDTQYF. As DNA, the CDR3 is TGTGCCATCAGTCTATTAGGCAGGGGGTCCTCTGGAGATACGCAGTATTTT.

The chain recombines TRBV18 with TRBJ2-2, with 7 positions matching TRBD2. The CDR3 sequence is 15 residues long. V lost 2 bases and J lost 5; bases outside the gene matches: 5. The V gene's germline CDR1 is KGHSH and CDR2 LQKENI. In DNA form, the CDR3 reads TGTGCCAGCTCACCAGGGGAGGGAAAGACCGGGGAGCTGTTTTTT. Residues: CASSPGEGKTGELFF. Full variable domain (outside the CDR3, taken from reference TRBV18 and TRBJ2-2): NAGVMQNPRHLVRRRGQEARLRCSPMKGHSHVYWYRQLPEEGLKFMVYLQKENIIDESGMPKERFSAEFPKEGPSILRIQQVVRGDSAAYFCASSPGEGKTGELFFGEGSRLTVL.

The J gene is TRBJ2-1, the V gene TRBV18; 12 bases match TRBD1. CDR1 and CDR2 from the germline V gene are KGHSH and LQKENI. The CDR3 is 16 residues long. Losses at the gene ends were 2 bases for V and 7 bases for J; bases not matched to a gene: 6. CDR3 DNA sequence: TGTGCCAGCTCACCAGGGACAGGGGGCGCGGGTAATGAGCAGTTCTTC. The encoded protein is CASSPGTGGAGNEQFF. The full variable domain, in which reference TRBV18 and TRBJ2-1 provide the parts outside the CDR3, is NAGVMQNPRHLVRRRGQEARLRCSPMKGHSHVYWYRQLPEEGLKFMVYLQKENIIDESGMPKERFSAEFPKEGPSILRIQQVVRGDSAAYFCASSPGTGGAGNEQFFGPGTRLTVL.

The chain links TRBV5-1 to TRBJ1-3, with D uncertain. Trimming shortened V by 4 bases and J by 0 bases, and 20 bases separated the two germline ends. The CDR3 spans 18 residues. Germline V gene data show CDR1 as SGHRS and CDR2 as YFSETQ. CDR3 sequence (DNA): TGCGCCAGCAGCCCCGAGGTATACGGCTACAGCTCTGGAAACACCATATATTTT. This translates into CASSPEVYGYSSGNTIYF.

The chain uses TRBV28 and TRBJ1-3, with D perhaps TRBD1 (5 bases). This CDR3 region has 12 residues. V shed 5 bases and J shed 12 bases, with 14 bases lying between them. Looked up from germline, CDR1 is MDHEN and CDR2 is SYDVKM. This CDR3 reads CASSPTGSGIYF. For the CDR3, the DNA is TGTGCCAGCAGTCCAACAGGTAGCGGCATATATTTT.

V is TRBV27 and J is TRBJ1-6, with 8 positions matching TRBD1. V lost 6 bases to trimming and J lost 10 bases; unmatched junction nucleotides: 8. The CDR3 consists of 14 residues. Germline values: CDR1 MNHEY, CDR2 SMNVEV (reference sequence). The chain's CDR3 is CASRHGTGKSPLHF. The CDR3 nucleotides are TGTGCCAGCAGACACGGGACAGGAAAGTCACCCCTCCACTTT.

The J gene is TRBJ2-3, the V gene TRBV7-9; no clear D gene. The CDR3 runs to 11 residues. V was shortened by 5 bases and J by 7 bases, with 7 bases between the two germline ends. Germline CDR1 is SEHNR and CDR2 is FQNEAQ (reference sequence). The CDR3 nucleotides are TGTGCCAGCAGCGAGAAATATACGCAGTATTTT. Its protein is CASSEKYTQYF.

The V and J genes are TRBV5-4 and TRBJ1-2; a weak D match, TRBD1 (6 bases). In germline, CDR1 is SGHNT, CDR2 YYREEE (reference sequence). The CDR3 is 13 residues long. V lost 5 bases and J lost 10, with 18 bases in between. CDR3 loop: CASSSGQRTLYTF. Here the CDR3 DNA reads TGTGCCAGCAGTTCCGGACAGCGTACCCTCTACACCTTC. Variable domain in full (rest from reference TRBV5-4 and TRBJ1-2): ETGVTQSPTHLIKTRGQQVTLRCSSQSGHNTVSWYQQALGQGPQFIFQYYREEENGRGNFPPRFSGLQFPNYSSELNVNALELDDSALYLCASSSGQRTLYTFGSGTRLTVV.

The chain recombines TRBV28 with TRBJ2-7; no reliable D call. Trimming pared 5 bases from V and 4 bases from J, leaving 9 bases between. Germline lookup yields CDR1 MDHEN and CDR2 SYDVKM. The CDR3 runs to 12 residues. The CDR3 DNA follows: TGTGCCAGCAGTGTGACTGGTTACGAGCAGTACTTC. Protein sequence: CASSVTGYEQYF.

CDR3 residues: CASSPGGGRLGNTIYF. The CDR3 DNA sequence: TGTGCCAGCAGCCCCGGGGGGGGGCGCCTCGGAAACACCATATATTTT. The gene calls are TRBV5-6 and TRBJ1-3, with D perhaps matching TRBD1 (6 bases). The CDR3 consists of 16 residues. The germline V gene encodes CDR1 SGHDT and CDR2 YYEEEE. V was pared by 4 bases and J by 4 bases, with 18 bases between.

CDR3 nucleotide sequence: TGTGCCAGCAGTTTTAATTTTCCGCCCCAGCATTTT. It specifies CASSFNFPPQHF. The chain combines TRBV28 with TRBJ1-5; D is unresolved. The V end lost 3 bases, the J end lost 9 bases, and 9 bases lay between the germline ends. The CDR3 covers 12 residues. Germline CDR1 reads MDHEN; CDR2 reads SYDVKM.

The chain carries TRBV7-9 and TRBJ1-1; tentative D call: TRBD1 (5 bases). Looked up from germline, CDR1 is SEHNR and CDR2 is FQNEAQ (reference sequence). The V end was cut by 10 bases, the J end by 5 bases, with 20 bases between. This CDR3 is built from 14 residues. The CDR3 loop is CAIFRGGRETEAFF. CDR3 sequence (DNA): TGTGCCATTTTTAGGGGCGGGAGGGAGACTGAAGCTTTCTTT. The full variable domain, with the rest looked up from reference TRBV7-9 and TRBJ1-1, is DTGVSQNPRHKITKRGQNVTFRCDPISEHNRLYWYRQTLGQGPEFLTYFQNEAQLEKSRLLSDRFSAERPKGSFSTLEIQRTEQGDSAMYLCAIFRGGRETEAFFGQGTRLTVV.

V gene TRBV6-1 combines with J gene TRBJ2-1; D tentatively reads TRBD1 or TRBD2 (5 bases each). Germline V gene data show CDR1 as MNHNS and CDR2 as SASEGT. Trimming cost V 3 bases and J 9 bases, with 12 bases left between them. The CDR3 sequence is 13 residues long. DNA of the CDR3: TGTGCCAGCAGTGATTTGGGGGTTTTTGAGCAGTTCTTC. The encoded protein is CASSDLGVFEQFF.

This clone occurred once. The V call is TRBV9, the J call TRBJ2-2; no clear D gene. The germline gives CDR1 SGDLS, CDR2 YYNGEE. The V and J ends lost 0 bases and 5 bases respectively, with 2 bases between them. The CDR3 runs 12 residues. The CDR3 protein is CASSVETGELFF. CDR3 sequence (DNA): TGTGCCAGCAGCGTAGAAACCGGGGAGCTGTTTTTT.

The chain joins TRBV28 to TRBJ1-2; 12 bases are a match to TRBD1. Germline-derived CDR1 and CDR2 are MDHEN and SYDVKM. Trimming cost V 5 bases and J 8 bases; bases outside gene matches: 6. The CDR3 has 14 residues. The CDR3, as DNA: TGTGCCAGCAGTCAAGGGGGACAGGGGGCGGGCTACACCTTC. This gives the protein CASSQGGQGAGYTF.

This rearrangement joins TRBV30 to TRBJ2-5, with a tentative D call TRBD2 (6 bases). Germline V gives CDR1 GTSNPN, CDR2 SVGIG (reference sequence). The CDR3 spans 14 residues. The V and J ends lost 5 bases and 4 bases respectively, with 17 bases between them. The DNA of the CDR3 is TGTGCCTGGGGCAACGGGAGAGTCGCAGAGACCCAGTACTTC. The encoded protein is CAWGNGRVAETQYF.

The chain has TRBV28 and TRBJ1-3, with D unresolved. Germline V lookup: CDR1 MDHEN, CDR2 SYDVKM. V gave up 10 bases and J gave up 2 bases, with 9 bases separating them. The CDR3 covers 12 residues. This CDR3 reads CATYGPGNTIYF. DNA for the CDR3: TGTGCCACCTATGGTCCTGGAAACACCATATATTTT.